The 16 T cell receptor beta chains reported below all come from one sample, sequenced in a study of blood T cell repertoires in COVID-19. Sequencing was performed with immunoSEQ multiplex PCR; in TCRdb, only in-frame clones are kept and a portion is missing. Seen here are about 160,000 clones, 82% observed once, and the top ten hold 7%. The sample taken for sequencing was peripheral blood. All receptors derive from a woman between 35 and 50 years old with COVID-19, enrolled during active disease.

The chain couples TRBV14 to TRBJ1-1; D is possibly TRBD1 (6 bases). This CDR3 has 15 amino acids. V lost 4 bases to trimming and J lost 1 base, with 13 bases between them. The germline V gene has CDR1 SGHDN and CDR2 FVKESK. This chain's CDR3 is CASSPQTGKNTEAFF. CDR3 sequence (DNA): TGTGCCAGCAGCCCACAAACAGGGAAGAACACTGAAGCTTTCTTT.

This chain connects TRBV27 to TRBJ1-2; 9 bases are shared with TRBD1. Germline V gene sequence: CDR1 MNHEY, CDR2 SMNVEV (reference sequence). This CDR3 is built from 17 residues. After removal of 5 bases from V and 0 bases from J, the junction contained 10 bases not matched to a gene. The CDR3 region has the DNA TGTGCCAGCAGTACACAGGGGGCGCAGAGGGCTAACTATGGCTACACCTTC. It is translated as CASSTQGAQRANYGYTF.

A single count supports this clone. The chain recombines TRBV18 with TRBJ1-4; 8 bases match TRBD1. The CDR3 is 15 amino acids. Germline values: CDR1 KGHSH, CDR2 LQKENI. J was trimmed by 4 bases and V by 2 bases; bases with no gene match: 3. The CDR3 spells CASSPSGQGNEKLFF. In DNA form, the CDR3 reads TGTGCCAGCTCACCATCCGGACAGGGTAATGAAAAACTGTTTTTT.

The chain links TRBV2 to TRBJ2-1; TRBD1 matches 7 bases. Germline loops: CDR1 SNHLY, CDR2 FYNNEI. V trimming: 6 bases; J trimming: 3 bases; junction bases outside the gene matches: 11. The CDR3 has 16 residues. The chain's CDR3 is CASSATGVRGYNEQFF. DNA for the CDR3: TGTGCCAGCAGCGCTACAGGGGTGAGGGGCTACAATGAGCAGTTCTTC.

This chain links TRBV11-2 with TRBJ1-1; no clear D. Germline V lookup: CDR1 SGHAT, CDR2 FQNNGV. The length of the CDR3 is 14 residues. Deletions cut 4 bases from V and 1 base from J, with 10 bases between. The CDR3 DNA reads as TGTGCCAGCAGCTCATATTCCGGGAACACTGAAGCTTTCTTT. Protein: CASSSYSGNTEAFF.

The genes are TRBV20-1 and TRBJ2-1, with D maybe TRBD1 (5 bases). Germline-derived CDR1 and CDR2 are DFQATT and SNEGSKA (reference sequence). The CDR3 totals 11 residues. The germline V and J ends were trimmed by 0 bases and 15 bases, with 12 bases remaining between them. CDR3 loop: CSARDARALFF. The CDR3 region has the DNA TGCAGTGCTAGAGATGCCAGGGCCTTGTTCTTC.

This chain joins TRBV6-5 and TRBJ2-3, with a weak D call TRBD2 (6 bases). CDR1 is MNHEY, CDR2 SVGAGI, per germline. This CDR3 has 15 amino acids. Between the trimmed V and J ends, which lost 7 bases and 1 base, there was a span of 15 bases. CDR3 loop: CASTGERGGTDTQYF. CDR3 sequence (DNA): TGTGCCAGCACGGGGGAACGAGGTGGCACAGATACGCAGTATTTT.

The chain uses TRBV5-5 and TRBJ1-1; 7 bases agree with TRBD1. Germline trimming cut 4 bases from V and 1 base from J; bases unmatched to any gene: 4. The germline V gene has CDR1 SGHKS and CDR2 YYEKEE (reference sequence). The CDR3 totals 14 residues. This CDR3 is CASSPDRRNTEAFF. CDR3 sequence (DNA): TGTGCCAGCAGCCCGGACAGGAGGAACACTGAAGCTTTCTTT.

The chain has TRBV7-8 and TRBJ2-1, with 8 positions matching TRBD2. The CDR3 consists of 16 residues. After removal of 5 bases from V and 9 bases from J, the junction contained 15 bases not matched to a gene. Germline CDR1 SGHVS, CDR2 FQNEAQ. Written as DNA, the CDR3 is TGTGCCAGCAGCCTCCCCTCCCGGGAGGGCCGGCCTGAGCAGTTCTTC. Translation: CASSLPSREGRPEQFF.

CDR3 amino acids: CASGLGGDRGGQPQHF. In DNA, the CDR3 is TGTGCTAGTGGTTTGGGGGGAGACAGGGGAGGTCAGCCCCAGCATTTT. This chain uses TRBV12-5 with TRBJ1-5; 8 nucleotides line up with TRBD1. The V and J ends lost 1 base and 6 bases, in that order; junction bases with no gene match: 8. Germline-derived CDR1 and CDR2 are LGHNT and FRNRAP. The CDR3 length is 16 residues.

The chain is built from TRBV18 and TRBJ1-4, with 8 bases that match TRBD1. The CDR3 contains 13 residues. Germline V lookup: CDR1 KGHSH, CDR2 LQKENI. After removal of 8 bases from V and 7 bases from J, the junction contained 6 bases not matched to a gene. The CDR3 nucleotides read TGTGCCAGCGGGGGACAGGCGGCTGAAAAACTGTTTTTT. Residues: CASGGQAAEKLFF.

The chain recombines TRBV19 with TRBJ2-1, with 11 bases identical to TRBD2. Per the germline V gene, CDR1 is LNHDA and CDR2 is SQIVND (reference sequence). Trimming removed 5 bases from V and 0 bases from J; junction bases left unmatched: 0. This CDR3 comprises 15 residues. CDR3 loop: CASSGLAGSYNEQFF. The CDR3 nucleotides are TGTGCCAGTAGTGGACTAGCGGGCTCCTACAATGAGCAGTTCTTC.

This chain uses TRBV2 with TRBJ2-5; 8 nucleotides line up with TRBD2. The germline gives CDR1 SNHLY, CDR2 FYNNEI. CDR3 size: 15 residues. Trimming cost V 6 bases and J 5 bases; bases outside gene matches: 11. CDR3 nucleotides: TGTGCCAGCAGAGTTAGCGGGGTCCAAAGCGAGACCCAGTACTTC. Translated, it gives CASRVSGVQSETQYF. Full variable domain (outside the CDR3, taken from reference TRBV2 and TRBJ2-5): EPEVTQTPSHQVTQMGQEVILRCVPISNHLYFYWYRQILGQKVEFLVSFYNNEISEKSEIFDDQFSVERPDGSNFTLKIRSTKLEDSAMYFCASRVSGVQSETQYFGPGTRLLVL.

This chain's CDR3 is CASSMPGADTQYF. CDR3 DNA: TGTGCCAGTAGTATGCCCGGGGCAGATACGCAGTATTTT. V usage is TRBV19 and J usage is TRBJ2-3; possibly TRBD2 for D (5 bases). Trimming took off 3 bases at V and 4 bases at J, with 8 bases between the two ends. Germline CDR1 and CDR2: LNHDA and SQIVND (reference sequence). The CDR3 runs 13 residues.

The chain carries TRBV5-5 and TRBJ2-3, with 8 nucleotides matching TRBD1. J was trimmed by 6 bases and V by 4 bases; bases with no gene match: 10. The CDR3 is made up of 15 amino acids. Germline CDR1 reads SGHKS; CDR2 reads YYEKEE (reference sequence). The CDR3 DNA reads TGTGCCAGCAGCCCGATCCAGGGGGCGCGTGATACGCAGTATTTT. Translated, it gives CASSPIQGARDTQYF.

This clone was picked up many times. The rearrangement uses TRBV14 and TRBJ2-5; TRBD1 is a possible D gene (5 bases). Germline loops: CDR1 SGHDN, CDR2 FVKESK. Trimming pared 4 bases from V and 1 base from J, leaving 7 bases between. The CDR3 totals 13 residues. Written as DNA, the CDR3 is TGTGCCAGCAGCCGGACACTCCAAGAGACCCAGTACTTC. This encodes CASSRTLQETQYF. The full variable domain, its missing parts supplied by reference TRBV14 and TRBJ2-5, is EAGVTQFPSHSVIEKGQTVTLRCDPISGHDNLYWYRRVMGKEIKFLLHFVKESKQDESGMPNNRFLAERTGGTYSTLKVQPAELEDSGVYFCASSRTLQETQYFGPGTRLLVL.